The following is a T cell receptor beta chain sequence with its context. What it binds is unknown. This sample was included in a study of siplizumab effects on memory and regulatory T cells. Regarding the study as a whole: Siplizumab significantly lowered the alloreactive sequences that could be traced to unstimulated CD4+ memory cells. Assignment of a naive or memory phenotype failed for roughly 75-97% of the proliferating CD4+ or CD8+ clones. The average Treg-derived proportion among mappable alloreactive CD4+ clones was 68.8% with siplizumab versus about 27% in controls. Confirmatory evidence of suppressive function in proliferating siplizumab-culture Tregs was not obtained.

The germline V and J ends were trimmed by 2 bases and 2 bases, with 5 bases remaining between them. CDR1 and CDR2 from the germline V gene are SGHKS and YYEKEE (reference sequence). This CDR3 contains 12 residues. Here immunoSEQ multiplex PCR was the method, and the copy in TCRdb shows in-frame clones only, minus some. The table lists 95,000 to 100,000 clones, around 90% of them singletons, with 12% in the top ten. The specimen was non-Treg CD4+ T cells sorted from blood. The chain has TRBV5-5 and TRBJ2-7; perhaps TRBD2 as D (5 bases). This TCR came from a human donor in good health. DNA for the CDR3: TGTGCCAGCAGCTTCGGGGCCTACGAGCAGTACTTC. This encodes CASSFGAYEQYF.